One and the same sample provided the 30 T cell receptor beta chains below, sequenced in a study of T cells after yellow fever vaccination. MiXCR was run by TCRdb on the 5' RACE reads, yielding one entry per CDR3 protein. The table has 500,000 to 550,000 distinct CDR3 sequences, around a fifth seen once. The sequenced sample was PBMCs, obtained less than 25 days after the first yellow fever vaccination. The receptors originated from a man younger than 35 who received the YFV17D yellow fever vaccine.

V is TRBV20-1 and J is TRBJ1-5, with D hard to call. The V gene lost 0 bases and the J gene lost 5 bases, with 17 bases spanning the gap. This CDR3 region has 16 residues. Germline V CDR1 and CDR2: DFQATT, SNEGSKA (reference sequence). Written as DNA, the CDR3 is TGCAGTGCTAGAGATAGGGCCATTAATTGGGATCAGCCCCAGCATTTT. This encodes CSARDRAINWDQPQHF.

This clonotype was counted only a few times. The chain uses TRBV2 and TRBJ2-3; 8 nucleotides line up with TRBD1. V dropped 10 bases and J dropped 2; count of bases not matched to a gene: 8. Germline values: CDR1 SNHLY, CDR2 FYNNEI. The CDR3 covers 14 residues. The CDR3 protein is CATMDRAHTDTQYF. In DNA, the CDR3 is TGTGCCACCATGGACAGGGCACACACAGATACGCAGTATTTT.

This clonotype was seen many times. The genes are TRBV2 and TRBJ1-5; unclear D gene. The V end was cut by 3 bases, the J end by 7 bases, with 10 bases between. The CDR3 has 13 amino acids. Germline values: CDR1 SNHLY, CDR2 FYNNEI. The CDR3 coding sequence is TGTGCCAGCAGTGATGGGTCAGGACAGCCCCAGCATTTT. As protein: CASSDGSGQPQHF. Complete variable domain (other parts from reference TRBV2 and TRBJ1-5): EPEVTQTPSHQVTQMGQEVILRCVPISNHLYFYWYRQILGQKVEFLVSFYNNEISEKSEIFDDQFSVERPDGSNFTLKIRSTKLEDSAMYFCASSDGSGQPQHFGDGTRLSIL.

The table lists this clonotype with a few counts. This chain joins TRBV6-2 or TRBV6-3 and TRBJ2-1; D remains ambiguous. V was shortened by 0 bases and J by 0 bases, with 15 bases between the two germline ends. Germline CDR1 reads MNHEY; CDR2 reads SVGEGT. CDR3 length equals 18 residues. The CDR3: CASSYSSQAPSSYNEQFF. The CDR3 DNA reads TGTGCCAGCAGTTACTCGTCGCAGGCGCCGAGCTCCTACAATGAGCAGTTCTTC.

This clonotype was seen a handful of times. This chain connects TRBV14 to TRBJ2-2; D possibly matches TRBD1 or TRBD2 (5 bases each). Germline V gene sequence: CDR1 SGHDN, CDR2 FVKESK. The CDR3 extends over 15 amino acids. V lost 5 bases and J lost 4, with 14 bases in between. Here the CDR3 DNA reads TGTGCCAGCAGCGTGGGACCCCGAGTCACCGGGGAGCTGTTTTTT. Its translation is CASSVGPRVTGELFF.

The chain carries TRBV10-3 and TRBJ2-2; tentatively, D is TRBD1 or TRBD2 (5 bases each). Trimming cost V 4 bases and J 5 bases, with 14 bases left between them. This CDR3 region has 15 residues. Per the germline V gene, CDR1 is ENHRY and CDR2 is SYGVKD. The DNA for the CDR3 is TGTGCCATCAGTGGAAAGGGACGCCAAACCGGGGAGCTGTTTTTT. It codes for CAISGKGRQTGELFF.

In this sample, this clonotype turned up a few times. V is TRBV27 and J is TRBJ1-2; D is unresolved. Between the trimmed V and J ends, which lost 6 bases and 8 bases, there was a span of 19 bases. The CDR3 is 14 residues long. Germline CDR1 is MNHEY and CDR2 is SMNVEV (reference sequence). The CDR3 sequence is CASRPIERSGGYTF. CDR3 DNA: TGTGCCAGCAGGCCGATAGAAAGGTCGGGAGGCTACACCTTC.

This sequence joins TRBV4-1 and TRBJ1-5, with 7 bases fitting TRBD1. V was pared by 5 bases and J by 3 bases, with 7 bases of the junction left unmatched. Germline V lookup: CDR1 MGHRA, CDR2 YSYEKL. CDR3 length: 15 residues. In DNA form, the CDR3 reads TGCGCCAGCAGCTCAACAGGGGCCTCCAATCAGCCCCAGCATTTT. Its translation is CASSSTGASNQPQHF.

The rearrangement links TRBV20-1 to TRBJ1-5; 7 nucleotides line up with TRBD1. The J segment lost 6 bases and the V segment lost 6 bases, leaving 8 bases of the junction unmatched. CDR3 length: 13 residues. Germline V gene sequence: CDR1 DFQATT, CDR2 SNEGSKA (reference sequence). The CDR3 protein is CSAQGQLLQPQHF. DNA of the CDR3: TGCAGTGCCCAGGGACAGCTCCTTCAGCCCCAGCATTTT.

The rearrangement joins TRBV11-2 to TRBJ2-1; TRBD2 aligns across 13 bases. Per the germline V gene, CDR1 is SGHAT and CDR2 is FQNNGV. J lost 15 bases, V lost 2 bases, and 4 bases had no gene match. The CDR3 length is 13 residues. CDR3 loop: CASSLSLAGGRFF. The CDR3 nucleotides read TGTGCCAGCAGCTTATCACTAGCGGGGGGGCGGTTCTTC.

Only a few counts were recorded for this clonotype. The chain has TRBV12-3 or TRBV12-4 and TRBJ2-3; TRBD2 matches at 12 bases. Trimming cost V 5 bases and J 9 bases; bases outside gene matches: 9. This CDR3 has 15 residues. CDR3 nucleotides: TGTGCCAGCAGTCGGACTAGCGGGGCTCAGGGCACGCAGTATTTT. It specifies CASSRTSGAQGTQYF.

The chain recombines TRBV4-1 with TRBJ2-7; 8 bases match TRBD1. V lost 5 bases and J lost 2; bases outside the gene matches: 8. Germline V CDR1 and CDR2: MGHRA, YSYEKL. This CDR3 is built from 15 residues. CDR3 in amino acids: CASSAGTGPTYEQYV. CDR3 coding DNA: TGCGCCAGCAGCGCCGGGACAGGACCTACCTACGAGCAGTACGTC.

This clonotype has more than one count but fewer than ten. The CDR3 coding sequence is TGTGCCAGCAGCTACCGGAAGGAAGAGACCCAGTACTTC. Its translation is CASSYRKEETQYF. The V gene is TRBV7-2, the J gene TRBJ2-5; no clear D. Trimming cost V 4 bases and J 3 bases, with 9 bases left between them. Germline assignment: CDR1 SGHTA and CDR2 FQGNSA. This CDR3 region has 13 residues.

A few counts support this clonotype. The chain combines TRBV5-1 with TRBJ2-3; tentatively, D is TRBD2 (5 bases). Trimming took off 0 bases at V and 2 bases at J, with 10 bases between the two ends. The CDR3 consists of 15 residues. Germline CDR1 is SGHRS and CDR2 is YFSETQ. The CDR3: CASSLGRRTTDTQYF. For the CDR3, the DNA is TGCGCCAGCAGCTTGGGCAGGAGGACCACAGATACGCAGTATTTT.

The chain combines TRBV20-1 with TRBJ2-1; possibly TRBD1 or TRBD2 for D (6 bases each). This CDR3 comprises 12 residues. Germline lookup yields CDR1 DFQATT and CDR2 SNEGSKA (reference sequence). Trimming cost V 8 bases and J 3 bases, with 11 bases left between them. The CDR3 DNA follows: TGCAGTCAACGGGGGCGCTACAATGAGCAGTTCTTC. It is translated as CSQRGRYNEQFF.

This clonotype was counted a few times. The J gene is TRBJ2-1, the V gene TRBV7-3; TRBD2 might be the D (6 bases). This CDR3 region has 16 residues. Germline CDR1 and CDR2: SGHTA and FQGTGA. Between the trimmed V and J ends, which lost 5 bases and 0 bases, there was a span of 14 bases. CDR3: CASSPTAGSSYNEQFF. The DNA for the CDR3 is TGTGCCAGCAGCCCTACGGCGGGGAGCTCCTACAATGAGCAGTTCTTC.

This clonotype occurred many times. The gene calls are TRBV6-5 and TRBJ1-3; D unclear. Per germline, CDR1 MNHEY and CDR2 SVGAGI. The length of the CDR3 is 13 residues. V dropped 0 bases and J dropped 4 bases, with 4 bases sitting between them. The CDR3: CASSYSRGNTIYF. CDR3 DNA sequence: TGTGCCAGCAGTTACTCCAGGGGAAACACCATATATTTT.

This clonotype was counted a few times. CDR3 region: CASSPRDTPTGELFF. The CDR3 region has the DNA TGCGCCAGCAGCCCTCGGGACACTCCCACCGGGGAGCTGTTTTTT. The V gene is TRBV4-1, the J gene TRBJ2-2; weak D call: TRBD1 (6 bases). CDR1 is MGHRA, CDR2 YSYEKL, per germline. The V and J ends lost 4 bases and 4 bases respectively, with 13 bases between them. This CDR3 is built from 15 residues.

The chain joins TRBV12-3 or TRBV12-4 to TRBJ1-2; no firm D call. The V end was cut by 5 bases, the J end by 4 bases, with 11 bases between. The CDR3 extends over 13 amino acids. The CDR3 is CASSLPGSYGYTF. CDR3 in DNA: TGTGCCAGCAGTCTCCCCGGGAGCTATGGCTACACCTTC.

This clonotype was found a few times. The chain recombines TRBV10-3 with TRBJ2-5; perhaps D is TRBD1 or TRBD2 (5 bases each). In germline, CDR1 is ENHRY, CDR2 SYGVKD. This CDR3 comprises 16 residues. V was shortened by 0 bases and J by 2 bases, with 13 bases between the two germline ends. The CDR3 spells CAISESLGRSQETQYF. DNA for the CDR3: TGTGCCATCAGTGAGTCGCTGGGACGGTCACAAGAGACCCAGTACTTC.

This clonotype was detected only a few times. The CDR3 loop reads CASSYSARPYEQYF. CDR3 nucleotide sequence: TGTGCCAGCAGTTATTCGGCCCGTCCCTACGAGCAGTACTTC. The chain is built from TRBV6-5 and TRBJ2-7; D not resolved. The CDR3 consists of 14 residues. CDR1 and CDR2 from the germline V gene are MNHEY and SVGAGI. V lost 3 bases to trimming and J lost 2 bases, with 11 bases between them.

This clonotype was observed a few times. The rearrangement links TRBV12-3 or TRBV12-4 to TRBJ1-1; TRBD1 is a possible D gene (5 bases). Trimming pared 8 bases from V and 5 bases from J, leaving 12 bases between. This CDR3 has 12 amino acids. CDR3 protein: CASGRGGTEAFF. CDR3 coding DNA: TGTGCCAGCGGCCGTGGGGGGACTGAAGCTTTCTTT.

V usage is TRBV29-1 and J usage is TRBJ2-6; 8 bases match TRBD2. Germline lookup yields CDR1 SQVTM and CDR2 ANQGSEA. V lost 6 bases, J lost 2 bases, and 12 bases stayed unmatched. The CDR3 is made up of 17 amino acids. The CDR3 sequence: CSVTGGGSIAGANVLTF. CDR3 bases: TGCAGCGTCACGGGGGGGGGTTCTATCGCTGGGGCCAACGTCCTGACTTTC. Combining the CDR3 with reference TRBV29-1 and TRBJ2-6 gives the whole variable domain SAVISQKPSRDICQRGTSLTIQCQVDSQVTMMFWYRQQPGQSLTLIATANQGSEATYESGFVIDKFPISRPNLTFSTLTVSNMSPEDSSIYLCSVTGGGSIAGANVLTFGAGSRLTVL.

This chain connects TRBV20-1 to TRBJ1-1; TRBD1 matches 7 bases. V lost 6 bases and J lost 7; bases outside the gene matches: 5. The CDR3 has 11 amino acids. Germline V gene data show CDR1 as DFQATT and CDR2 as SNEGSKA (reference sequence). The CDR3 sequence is CSAKGQIEAFF. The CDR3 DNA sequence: TGCAGTGCAAAGGGACAGATTGAAGCTTTCTTT.

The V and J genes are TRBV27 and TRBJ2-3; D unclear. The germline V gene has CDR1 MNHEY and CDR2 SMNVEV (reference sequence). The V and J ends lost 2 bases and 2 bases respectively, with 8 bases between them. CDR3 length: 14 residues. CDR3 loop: CASSLAAATDTQYF. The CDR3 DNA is TGTGCCAGCAGTTTAGCAGCCGCCACAGATACGCAGTATTTT.

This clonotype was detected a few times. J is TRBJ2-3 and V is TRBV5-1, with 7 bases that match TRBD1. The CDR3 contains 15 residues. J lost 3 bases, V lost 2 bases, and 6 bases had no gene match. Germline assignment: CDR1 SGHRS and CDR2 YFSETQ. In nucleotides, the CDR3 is TGCGCCAGCAGCTTCGGACAGGTTGGAACAGATACGCAGTATTTT. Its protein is CASSFGQVGTDTQYF.

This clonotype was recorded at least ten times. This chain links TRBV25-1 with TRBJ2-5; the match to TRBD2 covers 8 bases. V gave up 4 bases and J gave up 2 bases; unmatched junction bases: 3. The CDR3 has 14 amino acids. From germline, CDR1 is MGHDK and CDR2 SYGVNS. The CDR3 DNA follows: TGTGCCAGCAGTGCCCCGGGGGGGCAAGAGACCCAGTACTTC. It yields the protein CASSAPGGQETQYF.

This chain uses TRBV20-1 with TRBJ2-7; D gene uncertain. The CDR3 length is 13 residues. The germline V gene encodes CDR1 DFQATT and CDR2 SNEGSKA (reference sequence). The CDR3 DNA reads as TGCAGGGAGAGGAGTGACACGGACTACGAGCAGTACTTC. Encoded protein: CRERSDTDYEQYF.

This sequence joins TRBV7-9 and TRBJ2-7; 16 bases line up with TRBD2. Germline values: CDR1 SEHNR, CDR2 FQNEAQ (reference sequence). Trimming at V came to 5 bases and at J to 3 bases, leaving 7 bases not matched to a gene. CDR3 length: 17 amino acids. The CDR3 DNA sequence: TGTGCCAGCAGCGACGGGACTAGCGGGGGGGTGGTCTACGAGCAGTACTTC. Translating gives CASSDGTSGGVVYEQYF.

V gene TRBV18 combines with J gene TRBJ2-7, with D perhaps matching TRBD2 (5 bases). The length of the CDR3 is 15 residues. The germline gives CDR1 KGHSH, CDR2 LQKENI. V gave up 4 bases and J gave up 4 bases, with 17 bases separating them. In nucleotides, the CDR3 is TGTGCCAGCTCACAATGGACGGAGGATCTATACGAGCAGTACTTC. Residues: CASSQWTEDLYEQYF.